This T cell receptor (beta chain) was recorded in a study of blood T cell repertoires in COVID-19. Trimming took off 0 bases at V and 4 bases at J, with 10 bases between the two ends. The CDR3 is made up of 14 amino acids. The germline CDR1 and CDR2 sequences are MNHEY and SVGAGI. Some clones are missing from TCRdb's copy, which holds only in-frame ones; the method was immunoSEQ multiplex PCR. The sample lists 350,000 to 450,000 clones; around nine tenths were seen once. The rearrangement uses TRBV6-5 and TRBJ2-7, with D possibly matching TRBD1 (5 bases). The sequence was collected from a human donor in a cohort sampled during active COVID-19. The sample comprised peripheral blood. The CDR3 coding sequence is TGTGCCAGCAGTTACTCGGAGACAGCTTACGAGCAGTACTTC. Its protein product is CASSYSETAYEQYF.